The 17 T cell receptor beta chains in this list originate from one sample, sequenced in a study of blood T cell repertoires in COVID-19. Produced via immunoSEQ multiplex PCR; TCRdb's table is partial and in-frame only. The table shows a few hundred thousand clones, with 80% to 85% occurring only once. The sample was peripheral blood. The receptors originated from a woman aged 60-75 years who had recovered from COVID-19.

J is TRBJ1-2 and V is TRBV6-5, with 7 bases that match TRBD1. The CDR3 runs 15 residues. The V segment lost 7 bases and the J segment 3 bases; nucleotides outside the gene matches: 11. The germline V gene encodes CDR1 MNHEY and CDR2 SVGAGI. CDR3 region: CASNQRGQGDYGYTF. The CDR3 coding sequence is TGTGCCAGCAACCAGAGGGGTCAGGGGGACTATGGCTACACCTTC.

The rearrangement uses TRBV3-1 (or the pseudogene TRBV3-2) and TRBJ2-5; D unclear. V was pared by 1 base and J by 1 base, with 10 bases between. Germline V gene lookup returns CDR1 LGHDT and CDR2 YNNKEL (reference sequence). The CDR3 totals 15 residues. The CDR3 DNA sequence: TGTGCCAGCAGCCAAGGAATCTCAGGCCAAGAGACCCAGTACTTC. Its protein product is CASSQGISGQETQYF.

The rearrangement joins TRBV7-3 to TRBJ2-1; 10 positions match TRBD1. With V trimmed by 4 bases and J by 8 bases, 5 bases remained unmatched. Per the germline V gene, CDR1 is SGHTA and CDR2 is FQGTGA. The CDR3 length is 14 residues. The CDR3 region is CASSSDRGVDEQFF. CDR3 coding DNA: TGTGCCAGCAGCTCGGACAGGGGGGTCGATGAGCAGTTCTTC.

The chain's CDR3 is CASSYRGGSIYGYTF. DNA of the CDR3: TGTGCCAGCAGTTACCGTGGGGGCAGCATCTATGGCTACACCTTC. The chain has TRBV6-5 and TRBJ1-2, with a possible D match to TRBD1 (6 bases). CDR3 length: 15 amino acids. The germline V gene encodes CDR1 MNHEY and CDR2 SVGAGI. Trimming shortened V by 2 bases and J by 4 bases, and 14 bases separated the two germline ends.

The CDR3 nucleotides read TGTGCCAGCAGCTTAGAACAGGGCTACGGCTACACCTTC. Protein product: CASSLEQGYGYTF. The chain employs TRBV11-2 and TRBJ1-2, with D tentatively TRBD1 (6 bases). Trimming left V 0 bases short and J 8 bases short, with 10 bases between. CDR1 is SGHAT, CDR2 FQNNGV, per germline. The CDR3 covers 13 residues.

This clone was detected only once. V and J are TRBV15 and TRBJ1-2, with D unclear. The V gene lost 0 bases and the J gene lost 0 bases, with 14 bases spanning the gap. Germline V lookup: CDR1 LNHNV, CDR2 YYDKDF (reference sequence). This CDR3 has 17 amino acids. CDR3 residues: CATSRDESSATNYGYTF. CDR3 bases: TGTGCCACCAGCAGAGATGAGTCGTCCGCTACTAACTATGGCTACACCTTC.

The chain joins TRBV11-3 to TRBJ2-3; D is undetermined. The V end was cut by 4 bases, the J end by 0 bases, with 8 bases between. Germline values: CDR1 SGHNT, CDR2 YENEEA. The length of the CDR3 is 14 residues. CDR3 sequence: CASSSRGSTDTQYF. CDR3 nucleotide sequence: TGTGCCAGCAGCTCCCGAGGTAGCACAGATACGCAGTATTTT.

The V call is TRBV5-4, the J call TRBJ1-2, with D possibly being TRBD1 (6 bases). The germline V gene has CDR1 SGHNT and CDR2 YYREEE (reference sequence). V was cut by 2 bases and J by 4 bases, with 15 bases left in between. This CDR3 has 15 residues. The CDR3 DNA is TGTGCCAGCAGCTTAAGGACAGAACTTCCCTATGGCTACACCTTC. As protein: CASSLRTELPYGYTF.

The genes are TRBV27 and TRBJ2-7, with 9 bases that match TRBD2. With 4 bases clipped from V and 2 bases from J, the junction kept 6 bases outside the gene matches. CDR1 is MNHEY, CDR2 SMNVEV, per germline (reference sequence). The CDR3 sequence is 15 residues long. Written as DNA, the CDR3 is TGTGCCAGCAGTTCAATGCGGGGGGGCCCCTACGAGCAGTACTTC. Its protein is CASSSMRGGPYEQYF.

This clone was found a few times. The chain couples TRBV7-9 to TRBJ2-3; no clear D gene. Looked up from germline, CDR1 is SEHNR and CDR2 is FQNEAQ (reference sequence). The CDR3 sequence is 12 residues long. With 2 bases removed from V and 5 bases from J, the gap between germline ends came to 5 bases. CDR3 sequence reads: CASSLFRDTQYF. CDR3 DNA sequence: TGTGCCAGCAGCTTATTTAGAGATACGCAGTATTTT.

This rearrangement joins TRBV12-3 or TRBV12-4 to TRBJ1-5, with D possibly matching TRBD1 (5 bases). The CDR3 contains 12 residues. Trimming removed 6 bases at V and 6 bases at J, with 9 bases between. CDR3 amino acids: CASRMGGQPQHF. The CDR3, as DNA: TGTGCCAGCAGAATGGGGGGTCAGCCCCAGCATTTT.

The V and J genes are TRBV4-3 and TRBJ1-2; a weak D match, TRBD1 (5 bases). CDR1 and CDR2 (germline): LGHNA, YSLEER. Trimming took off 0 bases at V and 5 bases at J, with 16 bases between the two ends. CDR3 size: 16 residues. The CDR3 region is CASSQDRNLGGYGYTF. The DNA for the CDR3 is TGCGCCAGCAGCCAAGATCGAAACCTCGGGGGGTATGGCTACACCTTC.

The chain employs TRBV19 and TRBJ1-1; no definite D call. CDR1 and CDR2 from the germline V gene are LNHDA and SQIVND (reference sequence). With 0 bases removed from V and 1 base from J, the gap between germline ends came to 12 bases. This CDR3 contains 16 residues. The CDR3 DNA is TGTGCCAGTAGTATAGATCTAAGCCTCGGGAACACTGAAGCTTTCTTT. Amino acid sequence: CASSIDLSLGNTEAFF.

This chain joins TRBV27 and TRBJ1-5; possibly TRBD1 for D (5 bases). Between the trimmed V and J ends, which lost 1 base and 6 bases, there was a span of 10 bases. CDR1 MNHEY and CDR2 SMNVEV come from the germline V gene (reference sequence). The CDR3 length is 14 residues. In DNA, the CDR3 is TGTGCCAGCAGTTTATTAGGGGAAGGTCAGCCCCAGCATTTT. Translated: CASSLLGEGQPQHF.

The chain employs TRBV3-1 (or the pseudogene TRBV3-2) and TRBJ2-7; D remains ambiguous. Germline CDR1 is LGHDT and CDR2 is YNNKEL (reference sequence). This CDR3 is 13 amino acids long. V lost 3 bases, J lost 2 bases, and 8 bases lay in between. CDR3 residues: CASSQGLTYEQYF. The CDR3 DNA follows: TGTGCCAGCAGCCAGGGCCTGACCTACGAGCAGTACTTC.

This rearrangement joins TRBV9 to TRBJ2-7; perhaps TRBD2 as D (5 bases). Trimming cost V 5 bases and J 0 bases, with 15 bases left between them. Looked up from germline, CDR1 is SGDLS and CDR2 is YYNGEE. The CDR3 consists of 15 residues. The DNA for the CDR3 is TGTGCCAGCAGTCCCCGCAGCGGCTCCTCCTACGAGCAGTACTTC. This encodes CASSPRSGSSYEQYF.

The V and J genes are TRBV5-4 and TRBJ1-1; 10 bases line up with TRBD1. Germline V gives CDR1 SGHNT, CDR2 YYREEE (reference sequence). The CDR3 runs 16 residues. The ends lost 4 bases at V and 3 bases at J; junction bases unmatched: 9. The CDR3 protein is CASSRQTGGLDTEAFF. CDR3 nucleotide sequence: TGTGCCAGCAGCCGTCAGACAGGGGGCTTGGACACTGAAGCTTTCTTT.